This TCR beta chain is from a study of blood T cell repertoires in COVID-19 (TCRdb year 2020). General notes on the study: Samples from collaborators originated in the United States, Italy and Spain and spanned both the acute and convalescent phases of COVID-19. The prospective study material was composed of cDNA or gDNA derived from T cells, B-cell-depleted T cells, or PBMCs. Nearly every sample came with metadata listing a de-identified subject ID, COVID-19 status, age in years and sex. The dataset comprised deeply sampled blood TCRbeta repertoires from subjects exposed to, actively infected with, or recovered from COVID-19. The repertoires were released in a freely available public database intended as a resource for research on the immune response to SARS-CoV-2. Where available, HLA class I and class II types were obtained from metadata supplied by the sample provider rather than from assay-based typing. Samples came from the ongoing ImmuneRACE study (first 160 participants) plus 1,254 subjects from 6 global collaborators. The paper's findings and limits, for the study overall: The quantity of clinical and demographic metadata differed by source and by participant and was supplied without curation.

From the cysteine up to the phenylalanine, the CDR3 has a length of 16 residues. The kept DNA is CDR3 alone, 48 bases in frame from the first base. Collaborating institutions collected whole blood in K2EDTA tubes following their own protocols. For TCRbeta analysis, collaborators shipped samples in one of three forms: frozen whole blood, isolated PBMCs, or DNA extracted from either of those sample types. TCRbeta CDR3 regions were amplified from genomic DNA by means of the immunoSEQ Assay, a bias-controlled multiplex PCR. The study's own analysis went as follows. Within the assay, amplification of reference gene primers was used to estimate how many nucleated cells each sample contained. To quantify the absolute abundance of each unique TCRbeta CDR3 rearrangement, sequence reads were collapsed and filtered. For each sample, productive Simpson clonality was calculated by taking the square root of Simpson's diversity index across productive rearrangements. TCRdb limited this immuneACCESS table to in-frame rearrangements with V and J called. A share of clones is missing; checked studies link under half to unresolved V genes, and the rest is unexplained. That table is the source of V, J and clone size, and D and trimming were worked out from the DNA. This sample gives about 43,000 clones in total; about 80% of them show up just once. Jointly, the top ten make up less than 3.5% of the sample.

As for this clone: Its binding antigen is unknown. No per-base quality is available; no much larger clone lies one base away.

The source is a woman aged 55 to 70 with acute or convalescent COVID-19. This chain joins TRBV21-1 to TRBJ2-7; TRBD1 is taken as the D call from the table, unchecked against the DNA. TRBV21-1 is flagged as a pseudogene. Sequenced material: peripheral blood. The CDR3 here reads CASSNPGDRVAYEQYF. The DNA is TGTGCCAGCAGCAACCCCGGGGACAGGGTGGCCTACGAGCAGTACTTC.